This TCR beta chain derives from a study of shared clonotypes between healthy human individuals (TCRdb year 2020). Some background on the complete study: The cohort included a few men and two women between 18 and 49 years of age. Per donor, leukapheresis produced somewhere between about 0.94 and 9 billion PBMCs. To increase sequencing depth and limit assay-specific biases, different laboratories used diverse techniques to prepare libraries and sequence TCR repertoires. To estimate repertoire size and how much clonotypes are shared between individuals, the study performed deep sequencing of blood TCR repertoires from five healthy adults. For each donor, three plates each were used for CD4 naive and CD4 memory, two plates were used for CD8 naive, and one plate was used for CD8 memory. Summary of the overall study and its limitations: Compared with non-shared clonotypes, the clonotypes found in all four sorted-subset donors had higher generation probabilities. Incomplete sequencing was indicated by rarefaction of sorted-subset datasets, despite the large sequencing depth. Because the study included a small number of donors, the genetic and exposure-history diversity represented was limited. Sampling was restricted to blood, and TCR repertoires in tissues likely differ from the TCR repertoires found in blood. When four donors were compared, the shared fraction of clonotypes was 5% to 6.5% for naive CD4, roughly 3.3% for naive CD8, 2.3% for memory CD4, and under 0.5% for memory CD8. Pairwise subsampling indicated that sequencing depth was expected to affect the degree of clonotype sharing among donors. Naive subsets generally had larger estimated clonotype richness than memory subsets did.

A note on this clone: The target of this receptor is not known. Nothing much larger sits one base from this clone, and base qualities are not available.

Via the germline V gene, CDR1 is WSHSY and CDR2 SAAADI. V is pruned by 6 bases and J by 3 bases, leaving 16 bases of the junction without a gene match. From the cysteine through the phenylalanine, the CDR3 covers 17 amino acids. The entry retains the CDR3 DNA only, 51 bases that are in frame from base 1. Healthy HIV-negative adults with no recently reported acute infections or vaccinations were included as donors. Every donor was a Caucasian adult residing in Nashville, Tennessee, USA. CD4+ T cells were enriched by magnetic negative selection, after which naive cells were positively selected on CD45RA and the negative fraction was taken as the memory subset. Blood was collected by leukapheresis, and PBMCs were isolated by Ficoll-Histopaque density gradient centrifugation and then cryopreserved in liquid nitrogen vapor phase. Analytical flow cytometry was used to check the purity and quantity of each magnetically sorted T cell population. Genomic DNA was isolated from every sorted fraction and measured by UV absorbance on a Nanodrop 2000c.

Using the deep immunoSEQ assay, multiplex PCR amplified TCR CDR3 regions from genomic DNA. Extracted genomic DNA from each cell subset was spread evenly across all wells of several immunoSEQ 96-well plates, with each plate serving as a replicate. Each replicate PCR for sorted subsets received approximately 200 ng genomic DNA, equal to tens of thousands of T cell genomes. The purified libraries were quantified using a Qubit 3.0 fluorometer, sized with a Bioanalyzer 2100, and then quantified again using the KAPA Library Quantification kit. Each immunoSEQ 96-well plate was sequenced on its own single-read 150-cycle Illumina NextSeq 550 flow cell. The authors' pipeline ran thus. Because only junctional sequences without quality scores were contained in the immunoSEQ output, filtering matching that applied to full-length reads could not be performed. Sequences were annotated with PyIR, a Python wrapper for IgBLAST v1.9, and V/J genes and CDR3 were assigned using IMGT germline references. Any read was removed if the V/J assignment was weak (E-value above 1e-6), the CDR3 was missing, or the read contained stop codons, out-of-frame junctions, or ambiguous translated residues. V3J clonotypes were defined as sequences sharing the same inferred V gene, J gene, and CDR3 amino acid sequence. Percentage overlap between repertoires was computed as shared unique clonotypes divided by the size of the smaller repertoire. Three approaches were used to assess repertoire richness: RTK rarefaction, the Chao1 estimator, and Recon v2.1 estimates of unobserved clonotypes. Generation probabilities for all TCRbeta clonotypes obtained by the gDNA method from a handful of donors were computed using OLGA. Imported from immuneACCESS, the table was reduced by TCRdb to in-frame sequences with V and J called. These copies leave out some clones; in studies compared against another copy, an unresolved V gene accounts for under half, and the cause of the remainder is not known. The V and J calls and clone size are taken from that table; D and trimming were inferred from the DNA. In all, the sample holds more than 2,000,000 clones, and around 90% of those were seen once. The ten most abundant clones make up around 0.14% of the sample.

The sequenced sample was naive CD4+ T cells sorted from blood. The cell subset or site label of this sample denotes: CD45RA+ positively selected. This receptor was taken from a man in his late teens or twenties in good health. The chain is assembled from TRBV10-2 and TRBJ2-7; 8 middle bases align to TRBD1. The nucleotides read TGCGCCAGCAGACCCCCCGACAGGGGCTTGGGCCTCTACGAGCAGTACTTC. It translates to CASRPPDRGLGLYEQYF.